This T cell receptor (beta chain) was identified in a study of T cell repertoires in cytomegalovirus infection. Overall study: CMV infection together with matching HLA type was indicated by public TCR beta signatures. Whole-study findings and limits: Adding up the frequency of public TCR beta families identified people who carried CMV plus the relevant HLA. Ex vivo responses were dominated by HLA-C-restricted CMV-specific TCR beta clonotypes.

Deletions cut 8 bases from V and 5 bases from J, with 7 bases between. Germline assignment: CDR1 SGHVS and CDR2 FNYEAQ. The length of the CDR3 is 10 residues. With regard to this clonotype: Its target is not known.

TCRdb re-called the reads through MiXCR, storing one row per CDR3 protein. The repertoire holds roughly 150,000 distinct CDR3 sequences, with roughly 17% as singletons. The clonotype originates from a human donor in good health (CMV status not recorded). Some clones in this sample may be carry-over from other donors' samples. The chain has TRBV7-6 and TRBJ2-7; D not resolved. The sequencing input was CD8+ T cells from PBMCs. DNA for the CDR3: TGTGCCAGCCTACAACACGAGCAGTACTTC. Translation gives CASLQHEQYF.